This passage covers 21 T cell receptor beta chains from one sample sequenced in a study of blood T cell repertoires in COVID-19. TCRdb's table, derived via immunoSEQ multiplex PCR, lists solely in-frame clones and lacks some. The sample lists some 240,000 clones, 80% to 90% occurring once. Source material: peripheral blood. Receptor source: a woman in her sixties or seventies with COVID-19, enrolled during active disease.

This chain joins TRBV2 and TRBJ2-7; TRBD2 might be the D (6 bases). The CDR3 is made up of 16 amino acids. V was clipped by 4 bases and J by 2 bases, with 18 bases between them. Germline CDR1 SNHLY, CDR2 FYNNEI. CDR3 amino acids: CASSGVYEASAYEQYF. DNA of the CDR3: TGTGCCAGCAGTGGGGTATATGAGGCTAGCGCCTACGAGCAGTACTTC.

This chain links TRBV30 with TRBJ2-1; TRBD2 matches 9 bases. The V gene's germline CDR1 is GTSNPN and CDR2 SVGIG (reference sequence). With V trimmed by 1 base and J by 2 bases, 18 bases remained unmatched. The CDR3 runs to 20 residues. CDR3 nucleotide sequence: TGTGCCTGGAGTGAGGGACTAGGGCTCGCGGGAGGGCGCACCTACAATGAGCAGTTCTTC. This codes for CAWSEGLGLAGGRTYNEQFF.

This CDR3 reads CASSSSGAQGANVLTF. CDR3 nucleotide sequence: TGCGCCAGCAGCTCTTCAGGGGCGCAAGGGGCCAACGTCCTGACTTTC. This chain joins TRBV5-1 and TRBJ2-6; TRBD1 might be the D (6 bases). The V and J ends lost 3 bases and 4 bases respectively, with 14 bases between them. Germline V lookup: CDR1 SGHRS, CDR2 YFSETQ. The CDR3 covers 16 residues. The full variable domain, its missing parts supplied by reference TRBV5-1 and TRBJ2-6, is KAGVTQTPRYLIKTRGQQVTLSCSPISGHRSVSWYQQTPGQGLQFLFEYFSETQRNKGNFPGRFSGRQFSNSRSEMNVSTLELGDSALYLCASSSSGAQGANVLTFGAGSRLTVL.

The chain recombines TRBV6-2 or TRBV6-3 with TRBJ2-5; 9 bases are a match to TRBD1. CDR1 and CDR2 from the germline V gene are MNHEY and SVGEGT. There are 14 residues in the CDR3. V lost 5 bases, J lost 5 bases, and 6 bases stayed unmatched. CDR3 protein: CASSRSGQGETQYF. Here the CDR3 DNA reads TGTGCCAGCAGTCGGTCCGGACAGGGGGAGACCCAGTACTTC.

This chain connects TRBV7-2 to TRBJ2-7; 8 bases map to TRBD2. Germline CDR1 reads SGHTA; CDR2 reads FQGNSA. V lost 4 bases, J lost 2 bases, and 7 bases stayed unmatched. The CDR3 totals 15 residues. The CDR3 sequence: CASSSAGAKAYEQYF. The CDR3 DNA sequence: TGTGCCAGCAGCTCAGCGGGGGCCAAGGCCTACGAGCAGTACTTC.

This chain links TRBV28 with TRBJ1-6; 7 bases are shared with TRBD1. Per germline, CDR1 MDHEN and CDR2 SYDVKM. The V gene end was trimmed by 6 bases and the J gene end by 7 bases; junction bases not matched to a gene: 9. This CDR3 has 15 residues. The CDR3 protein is CASRTIQGWNSPLHF. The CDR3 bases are TGTGCCAGCAGGACCATACAGGGGTGGAATTCACCCCTCCACTTT.

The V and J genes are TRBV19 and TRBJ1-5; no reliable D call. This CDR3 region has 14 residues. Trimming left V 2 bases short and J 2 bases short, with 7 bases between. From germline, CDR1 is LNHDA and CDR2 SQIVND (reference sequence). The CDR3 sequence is CASSISPGNQPQHF. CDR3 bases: TGTGCCAGTAGTATATCGCCAGGCAATCAGCCCCAGCATTTT.

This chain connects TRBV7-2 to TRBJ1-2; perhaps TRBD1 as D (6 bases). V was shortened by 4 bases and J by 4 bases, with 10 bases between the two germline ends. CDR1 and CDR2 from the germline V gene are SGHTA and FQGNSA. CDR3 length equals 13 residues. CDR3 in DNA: TGTGCCAGCAGCTCGACAGGCGGCTATGGCTACACCTTC. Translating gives CASSSTGGYGYTF. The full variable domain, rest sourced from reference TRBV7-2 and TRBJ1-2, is GAGVSQSPSNKVTEKGKDVELRCDPISGHTALYWYRQSLGQGLEFLIYFQGNSAPDKSGLPSDRFSAERTGGSVSTLTIQRTQQEDSAVYLCASSSTGGYGYTFGSGTRLTVV.

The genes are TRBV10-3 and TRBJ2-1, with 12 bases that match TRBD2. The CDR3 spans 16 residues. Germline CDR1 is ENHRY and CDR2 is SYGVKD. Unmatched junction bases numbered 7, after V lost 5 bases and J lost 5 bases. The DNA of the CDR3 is TGTGCCATCAGTTCCCTAGCGGGAGGGGAGGACAATGAGCAGTTCTTC. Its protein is CAISSLAGGEDNEQFF.

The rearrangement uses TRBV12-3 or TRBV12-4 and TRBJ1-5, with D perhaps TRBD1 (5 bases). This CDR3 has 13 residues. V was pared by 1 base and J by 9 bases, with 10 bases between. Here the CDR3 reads CASSLDSQGPQHF. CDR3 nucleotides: TGTGCCAGCAGTTTAGACAGTCAGGGGCCCCAGCATTTT.

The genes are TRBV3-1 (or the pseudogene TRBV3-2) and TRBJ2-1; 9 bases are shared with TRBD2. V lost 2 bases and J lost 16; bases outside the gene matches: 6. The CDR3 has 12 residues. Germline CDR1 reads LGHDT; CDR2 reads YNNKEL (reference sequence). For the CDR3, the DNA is TGTGCCAGCAGCCAAACTAGCGGGCCCCTTTTCTTC. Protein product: CASSQTSGPLFF.

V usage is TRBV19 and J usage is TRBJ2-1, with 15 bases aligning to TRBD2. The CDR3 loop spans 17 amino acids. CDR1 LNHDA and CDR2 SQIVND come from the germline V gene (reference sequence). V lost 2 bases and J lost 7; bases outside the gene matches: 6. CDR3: CASSIKPGLAGGNEQFF. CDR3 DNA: TGTGCCAGTAGTATAAAACCGGGACTAGCGGGAGGTAATGAGCAGTTCTTC.

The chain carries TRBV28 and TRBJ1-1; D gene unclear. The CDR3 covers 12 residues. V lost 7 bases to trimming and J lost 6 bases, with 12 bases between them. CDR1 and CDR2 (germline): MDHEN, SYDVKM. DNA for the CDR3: TGTGCCAGCACCACCGGGATCGCTGAAGCTTTCTTT. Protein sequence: CASTTGIAEAFF.

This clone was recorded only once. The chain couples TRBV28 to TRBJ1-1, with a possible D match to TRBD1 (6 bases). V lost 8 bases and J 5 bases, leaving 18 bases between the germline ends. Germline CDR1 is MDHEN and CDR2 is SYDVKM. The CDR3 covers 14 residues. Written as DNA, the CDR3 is TGTGCCAGCTCCCCGGGGGGGCGGGATACTGAAGCTTTCTTT. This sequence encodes CASSPGGRDTEAFF.

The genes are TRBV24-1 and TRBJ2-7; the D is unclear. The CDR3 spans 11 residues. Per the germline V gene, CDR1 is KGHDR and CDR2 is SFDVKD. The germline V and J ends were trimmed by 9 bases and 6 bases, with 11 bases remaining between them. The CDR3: CATPPVFEQYF. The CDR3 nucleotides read TGTGCCACCCCCCCTGTTTTCGAGCAGTACTTC.

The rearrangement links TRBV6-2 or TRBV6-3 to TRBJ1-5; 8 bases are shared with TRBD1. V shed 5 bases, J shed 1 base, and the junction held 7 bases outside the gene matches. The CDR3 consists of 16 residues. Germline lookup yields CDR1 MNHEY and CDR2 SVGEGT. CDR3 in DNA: TGTGCCAGCAGTAAGGCAGGGGGCGCGAGCAATCAGCCCCAGCATTTT. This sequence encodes CASSKAGGASNQPQHF.

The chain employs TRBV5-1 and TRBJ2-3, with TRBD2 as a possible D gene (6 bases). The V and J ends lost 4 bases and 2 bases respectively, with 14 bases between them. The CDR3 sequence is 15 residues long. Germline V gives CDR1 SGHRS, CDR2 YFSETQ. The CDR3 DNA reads TGCGCCAGCAGCCGCGACACGGGAGACACAGATACGCAGTATTTT. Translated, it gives CASSRDTGDTDTQYF.

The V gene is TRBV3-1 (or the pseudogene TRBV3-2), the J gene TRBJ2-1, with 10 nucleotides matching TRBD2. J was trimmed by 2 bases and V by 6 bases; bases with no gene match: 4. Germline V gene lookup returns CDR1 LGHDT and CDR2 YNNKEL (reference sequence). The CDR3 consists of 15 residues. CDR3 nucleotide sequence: TGTGCCAGCAGTCCACTAGCGGGACCCTACAATGAGCAGTTCTTC. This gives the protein CASSPLAGPYNEQFF.

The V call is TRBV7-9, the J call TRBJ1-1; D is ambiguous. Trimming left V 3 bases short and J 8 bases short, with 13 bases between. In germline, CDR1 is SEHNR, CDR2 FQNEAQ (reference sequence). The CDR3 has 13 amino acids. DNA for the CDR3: TGTGCCAGCAGCTTCTCCGGGGAAGCGGAAGCTTTCTTT. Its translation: CASSFSGEAEAFF.

The chain's CDR3 is CASSLRGLAGVYEQYF. In nucleotides, the CDR3 is TGTGCCAGCAGCTTACGGGGACTAGCGGGAGTGTACGAGCAGTACTTC. V is TRBV7-8 and J is TRBJ2-7; 14 bases align to TRBD2. Looked up from germline, CDR1 is SGHVS and CDR2 is FQNEAQ. This CDR3 spans 16 amino acids. V lost 2 bases, J lost 4 bases, and 4 bases stayed unmatched. Combining the CDR3 with reference TRBV7-8 and TRBJ2-7 gives the whole variable domain GAGVSQSPRYKVAKRGQDVALRCDPISGHVSLFWYQQALGQGPEFLTYFQNEAQLDKSGLPSDRFFAERPEGSVSTLKIQRTQQEDSAVYLCASSLRGLAGVYEQYFGPGTRLTVT.

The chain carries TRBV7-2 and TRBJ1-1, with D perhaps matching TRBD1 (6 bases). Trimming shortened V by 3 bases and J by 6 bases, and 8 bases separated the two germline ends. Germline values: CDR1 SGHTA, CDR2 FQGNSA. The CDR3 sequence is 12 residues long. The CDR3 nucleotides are TGTGCCAGCAGCTTTAGACAGGCTGAAGCTTTCTTT. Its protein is CASSFRQAEAFF.